The source of this TCR beta chain is a study of cytomegalovirus exposure and HLA in healthy donors (dated by TCRdb to about 2017). Notes on the research overall: An earlier analysis of some 500 of the donors reported 250 to 350 Gb of sequence data and 120 million or so unique TCR beta sequences from some 180 million T cells. The study combined high-throughput TCR immunosequencing, statistical association of individual TCRs with disease status, and machine learning to predict cytomegalovirus infection status. The T cell repertoires of several hundred subjects were profiled by immunosequencing and related to cytomegalovirus serostatus. About 310 gigabases of sequencing data and approximately 93 million unique TCR sequences were included in an early release covering about 620 HLA-typed donors. Alongside the repertoire data, information on donor age, sex, ethnicity and CMV serostatus was compiled. In the later analysis, no new phenotypic data were used to find candidate immune exposures; instead, reliance was placed on TCR beta sequences and their occurrence across donors. Genome-wide SNP genotypes for about three fifths of the roughly 670 donors were used in a later genetic analysis, which treated that subset as a discovery cohort. Both class I and class II loci were covered by HLA typing, at four-digit resolution. Of the approximately 400 genotyped donors, over 65% fell in the genetic ancestry cluster associated with self-reported Caucasian donors. A later analysis re-examined previously published TCR beta repertoires from about 670 donors and added high-resolution HLA genotyping to investigate patterns of TCR occurrence. An earlier analysis of fewer than 750 of the donors used high-throughput TCR beta sequencing to judge whether each TCR beta V gene segment behaved as functional or pseudogenic. The aim of the study was to test whether cataloging public T cell receptors could identify signatures of past pathogen exposure. All discovery cohort repertoires had been generated on a single sequencing platform. A few DR-DQ haplotypes were treated as single units for association and clustering because of strong linkage in the cohort. Along with the approximately 670-subject first cohort, a separate validation cohort of over 90 different subjects was used. The number of typed donors differed by locus: roughly 629-640 for A, B, C, DRB1 and DQB1; 500 to 550 for DQA1; approximately 600 for DPA1; and some 450 for DPB1. Among some 400 genotyped donors of the cohort, an average of approximately 240,000 unique TCR beta nucleotide sequences was sequenced per donor, of which about 19% were non-productive.

Note on this clone: Its antigen remains undetermined. Base qualities are not at hand, and no much larger clone is one base apart.

The receptor library was made with the immunoSEQ multiplex PCR assay. For the multiplex PCR, a mixture combining 60 forward primers for TCR Vbeta segments and 13 reverse primers for TCR Jbeta segments was used. Amplification of the CDR3 region of rearranged TCR beta genes was performed with a multiplex PCR assay on genomic DNA. The Illumina HiSeq System was used to sequence the amplified TCR beta libraries as 87-base-pair reads. In the authors' own workflow: In a later analysis, 70 million to 95 million unique TCR beta chains were counted across the roughly 670 repertoires, and roughly 11 million of these chains were shared by at least two donors. Raw reads were error-corrected and collapsed into unique sequences with a nearest-neighbor algorithm that merged closely related sequences to remove PCR and sequencing errors. Alignment of CDR3 sequences to IMGT reference sequences was used to assign V, D and J gene segments. For a sequence to be retained, a match of at least six nucleotides to both a V gene segment and a J gene segment was required. A rearrangement counted as productive if the CDR3 had no stop codons and remained in frame with V and J, and every other rearrangement counted as non-productive. CDR3 was defined according to IMGT convention as the region running from the second conserved V-encoded cysteine to the conserved J-encoded phenylalanine. The earlier analysis of 587 of the donors excluded sequences that lacked an unambiguous match to a single V gene segment. In an earlier analysis of some 590 of the donors, a V segment was called functional when productive rearrangements were above 56.7%, and segregating when the standard deviation between donors exceeded 5%. A statistical classification framework was built to diagnose cytomegalovirus status from the catalog of TCR beta chain sequences. In a later analysis, V and J genes were assigned by comparing TCR nucleotide sequences against IMGT/GENE-DB human TR gene sequences. In a later analysis, CDR3 sequences and most-parsimonious VDJ recombination scenarios were assigned using the TCRdist pipeline. A later analysis defined each TCR beta chain by its CDR3 amino acid sequence plus V-gene family, and excluded reads lacking a unique V-gene family. As a way to deal with suspected cross-contamination and a sequencing artifact, a later analysis dropped more than 500 nucleotide sequences that were highly shared and had low generation probability. For each public chain, a later analysis derived a clonal expansion index from normalized ranks of inferred template counts within each repertoire. In a later analysis, generation probabilities were computed with a VDJ recombination model fitted to out-of-frame rearrangements, and the resulting probabilities were checked against IGoR. Hypergeometric tests were used in a later analysis to score TCR-TCR, TCR-HLA and TCR-CMV co-occurrence, with a repertoire-size bias correction applied to the TCR pairs. False discovery rates were estimated in a later analysis by permuting HLA or CMV assignments 20 times. In a later analysis, co-occurring TCRs were grouped using DBSCAN, and TCRdist sequence similarity was added for clustering within HLA-allele-positive subsets. Repertoires with fewer than 30,000 or more than 120,000 public chains were left out of co-occurrence clustering, as were four to six repertoires with anomalous nucleotide sharing. Drawn from immuneACCESS, this table holds only the in-frame rearrangements with V and J called that TCRdb kept. Clones are partly lost; checked studies trace under half to an unresolved V gene and leave the rest unexplained. The V and J calls and the clone size are those of that table, but D and trimming were determined from the DNA. The sample contains fewer than 200,000 clones, approximately 81% of them found a single time. The ten largest account for approximately 7% of the sample.

CDR1 and CDR2 were assigned from the germline V gene (reference sequence) as MNHNY and SVGAGI. The trim is 3 bases for V and 9 bases for J, with a gap of 12 bases between the germline ends. The CDR3 spans 13 residues, from the cysteine through the phenylalanine. Of all the DNA, just the CDR3 is kept, 39 bases in frame from base 1. Findings and caveats that apply to the study as a whole: Roughly uniform sequencing depth across donors was assumed in presence/absence analyses, although this assumption may not hold. An earlier analysis of approximately 600 of the donors showed that most TCR beta V segments appeared in productive rearrangements either about 90% or about 30% of the time, which broadly matched IMGT annotations. The study listed over 150 TCR beta chains as associated with cytomegalovirus. A later genetic analysis associated a missense DCLRE1C variant with V-gene and J-gene trimming of TCR beta chains, and an independent cohort replicated the association. In a later analysis, several top co-occurrence clusters were reported to appear linked to parvovirus B19, influenza, CMV and Epstein-Barr virus. In a later analysis, HLA-associated TCR beta chains were found to be more clonally expanded and to have lower generation probabilities than equally common non-associated chains. A group of highly shared sequence variants was considered likely to be a technical artifact of the sequencing pipeline. In a later analysis, the rate of TCR association differed among HLA loci, with DRB1 alleles having the most associated TCRs and HLA-C alleles having the fewest. The 87-base-pair reads could not distinguish some IMGT-functional V segments, including TRBV6-2 and TRBV6-3, so those segments were excluded. According to a later analysis, most CMV-associated TCR beta chains appeared to be HLA-restricted, and the HLA associations seemed to be driven largely by CMV exposure. A few of the identified cytomegalovirus-associated TCR beta chains were confirmed in vitro to be specific for cytomegalovirus antigens. When HLA alleles, especially DR and DQ, strongly co-occurred, TCR associations were difficult to assign to individual alleles. It was suggested by the authors that the approach could potentially be generalized to other disease states and immunological phenotypes. Linkage disequilibrium might explain the correlated functional status among segregating V segments, but an unknown experimental factor could not be ruled out. The earlier analysis of approximately 590 of the donors excluded roughly 17 rarely observed V segments, including chromosome 9 orphons, because counts were too low. Because some donors lacked HLA typing at each locus, the association tests relied only on the typed subset. For the cohort, immune exposure information was limited to CMV serostatus. Most TCR sequences were seen in very few donors, while some public TCRs were found in many individuals. Only TCR beta chains were sequenced in this cohort, and the absence of alpha or paired-chain data limited detectable features. The classifier was reported to diagnose cytomegalovirus status with high specificity and sensitivity in both the original and validation cohorts. A further reported finding was that TCR beta sequences accurately predicted the HLA-A and HLA-B alleles for most subjects in the first cohort. According to a later genetic analysis, donors in an Asian-associated ancestry cluster had fewer N-insertions in productive TCRs than the approximately 700-donor mean. In a later analysis, over 15,000 TCR beta sequences were associated with specific HLA alleles at a false discovery rate of 0.05.

The cohort comprised around 700 healthy bone marrow donors. Cohort members were all nominally healthy when sampled, although unrecorded immune exposures were likely present. The donor was CMV seropositive and was included in the group of about 290 seropositive cohort members. A peripheral blood sample was collected from each donor, and TCR beta sequencing was performed on peripheral blood mononuclear cells. Genomic DNA was extracted from the blood cell samples with the Qiagen DNeasy Blood Extraction Kit. The source material was PBMCs. The chain couples TRBV6-6 to TRBJ2-1, with a tentative D gene TRBD1 over 6 matching bases. The sequence was collected from a woman in her 30s in good health and CMV-seropositive. The CDR3 protein is CASSYGGRGEQFF. Here is the DNA: TGTGCCAGCAGTTATGGGGGCCGCGGTGAGCAGTTCTTC.